A single sample is the source of the 24 T cell receptor beta chains below, sequenced in a study of blood T cell repertoires in COVID-19. TCRdb keeps only in-frame clones here, not all; method: immunoSEQ multiplex PCR. The sample records around 200,000 clones, roughly 85% being singletons. The sequencing sample was made of PBMCs or T cells enriched from blood (not recorded which). The receptors were sampled from a man in his forties who had recovered from COVID-19.

The chain is built from TRBV25-1 and TRBJ2-2; tentatively, D is TRBD2 (6 bases). This CDR3 has 16 residues. V was trimmed by 5 bases and J by 4 bases, leaving 17 bases between them. Germline V lookup: CDR1 MGHDK, CDR2 SYGVNS. The CDR3 here is CASSTRGTGRTGELFF. As DNA, the CDR3 is TGTGCCAGCAGTACGCGGGGTACAGGTCGCACCGGGGAGCTGTTTTTT.

This clone has a single count. This chain joins TRBV7-8 and TRBJ2-5, with D maybe TRBD2 (6 bases). Trimming left V 5 bases short and J 7 bases short, with 14 bases between. Germline CDR1 is SGHVS and CDR2 is FQNEAQ. The CDR3 totals 13 residues. CDR3 amino acids: CASSPLGGRTQYF. The CDR3 DNA follows: TGTGCCAGCAGCCCGTTGGGGGGTCGGACCCAGTACTTC. The full variable domain, its missing parts supplied by reference TRBV7-8 and TRBJ2-5, is GAGVSQSPRYKVAKRGQDVALRCDPISGHVSLFWYQQALGQGPEFLTYFQNEAQLDKSGLPSDRFFAERPEGSVSTLKIQRTQQEDSAVYLCASSPLGGRTQYFGPGTRLLVL.

V and J are TRBV7-2 and TRBJ2-7; weak D call: TRBD1 (5 bases). The CDR3 length is 15 residues. The germline gives CDR1 SGHTA, CDR2 FQGNSA. V gave up 0 bases and J gave up 3 bases, with 12 bases separating them. CDR3 DNA: TGTGCCAGCAGCTTAGCGGGTCGCAGGGTCTACGAGCAGTACTTC. Translation gives CASSLAGRRVYEQYF.

The chain links TRBV19 to TRBJ2-2, with TRBD1 identical over 9 bases. Per the germline V gene, CDR1 is LNHDA and CDR2 is SQIVND (reference sequence). The V gene end was trimmed by 7 bases and the J gene end by 5 bases; junction bases not matched to a gene: 11. This CDR3 is built from 16 residues. CDR3 in DNA: TGTGCCAGTACTCCGGGACAGGGTTATTCGACCGGGGAGCTGTTTTTT. Its protein product is CASTPGQGYSTGELFF.

The J gene is TRBJ1-6, the V gene TRBV4-1, with D possibly being TRBD1 (5 bases). V gave up 4 bases and J gave up 6 bases, with 16 bases separating them. The CDR3 sequence is 16 residues long. CDR1 is MGHRA, CDR2 YSYEKL, per germline. CDR3 amino acids: CASSRGTAPTNSPLHF. The CDR3 DNA reads TGCGCCAGCAGCCGGGGCACAGCACCCACTAATTCACCCCTCCACTTT.

The chain combines TRBV5-6 with TRBJ2-2; 8 positions match TRBD2. Looked up from germline, CDR1 is SGHDT and CDR2 is YYEEEE. The V gene end was trimmed by 4 bases and the J gene end by 3 bases; junction bases not matched to a gene: 8. The length of the CDR3 is 16 residues. The CDR3 DNA follows: TGTGCCAGCAGCCAGGGGAGCGGGAGTTACACCGGGGAGCTGTTTTTT. This codes for CASSQGSGSYTGELFF.

This chain uses TRBV6-5 with TRBJ2-7; 8 nucleotides agree with TRBD1. The V gene end was trimmed by 6 bases and the J gene end by 5 bases; junction bases not matched to a gene: 12. Germline CDR1 and CDR2: MNHEY and SVGAGI. There are 15 residues in the CDR3. The CDR3 reads CASSLIWTGTHEQYF. The CDR3 coding sequence is TGTGCCAGCAGCCTCATATGGACAGGGACCCACGAGCAGTACTTC.

This clone was detected only a few times. The chain has TRBV25-1 and TRBJ1-2; no definite D call. This CDR3 contains 14 residues. The germline V gene encodes CDR1 MGHDK and CDR2 SYGVNS. V dropped 2 bases and J dropped 4 bases, with 11 bases sitting between them. This CDR3 is CASSEPGVGYGYTF. The CDR3 DNA is TGTGCCAGCAGTGAACCCGGGGTGGGCTATGGCTACACCTTC.

The sample holds one count of this clone. The V call is TRBV5-4, the J call TRBJ1-5; D is uncertain. CDR1 SGHNT and CDR2 YYREEE come from the germline V gene (reference sequence). The length of the CDR3 is 15 residues. V lost 3 bases and J lost 0, with 10 bases in between. The CDR3 protein is CASSWGGDSNQPQHF. CDR3 in DNA: TGTGCCAGCAGCTGGGGAGGAGATAGCAATCAGCCCCAGCATTTT. Looking up the rest from reference TRBV5-4 and TRBJ1-5 gives the full variable domain: ETGVTQSPTHLIKTRGQQVTLRCSSQSGHNTVSWYQQALGQGPQFIFQYYREEENGRGNFPPRFSGLQFPNYSSELNVNALELDDSALYLCASSWGGDSNQPQHFGDGTRLSIL.

V and J are TRBV11-2 and TRBJ2-1, with 7 nucleotides matching TRBD2. Trimming removed 8 bases from V and 6 bases from J; junction bases left unmatched: 10. The CDR3 spans 14 residues. Germline lookup yields CDR1 SGHAT and CDR2 FQNNGV. The CDR3 region has the DNA TGTGCCAGCTCCACTAAGGGAGGGAGCAATGAGCAGTTCTTC. Translated: CASSTKGGSNEQFF.

The chain carries TRBV10-3 and TRBJ2-5, with a possible D match to TRBD2 (5 bases). Germline V gives CDR1 ENHRY, CDR2 SYGVKD. Trimming removed 7 bases at V and 5 bases at J, with 14 bases between. The CDR3 length is 13 residues. CDR3 sequence (DNA): TGTGCCATCAAGGTGGAAGGCGGGGAGACCCAGTACTTC. This translates into CAIKVEGGETQYF.

The rearrangement joins TRBV28 to TRBJ2-5; possibly TRBD1 for D (6 bases). The CDR3 has 14 residues. Between the trimmed V and J ends, which lost 2 bases and 4 bases, there was a span of 11 bases. Germline loops: CDR1 MDHEN, CDR2 SYDVKM. CDR3 sequence (DNA): TGTGCCAGCAGTTTACCAGGGGCTAGAGAGACCCAGTACTTC. Encoded protein: CASSLPGARETQYF.

The CDR3 DNA follows: TGTGCCAGCAGCCAAGATCCGGGTGAGGGCGATGAGCAGTTCTTC. Translated, it gives CASSQDPGEGDEQFF. The gene calls are TRBV4-2 and TRBJ2-1, with TRBD2 as a possible D gene (5 bases). The V and J ends lost 0 bases and 8 bases respectively, with 14 bases between them. The CDR3 has 15 amino acids. Germline V gene lookup returns CDR1 LGHNA and CDR2 YNFKEQ.

This chain joins TRBV9 and TRBJ1-1, with TRBD1 matching 8 bases. This CDR3 is built from 16 residues. CDR1 and CDR2 from the germline V gene are SGDLS and YYNGEE. V trimming: 2 bases; J trimming: 1 base; junction bases outside the gene matches: 7. CDR3 DNA: TGTGCCAGCAGCGTCCTCTTCAGGGGGCCGAACACTGAAGCTTTCTTT. It is translated as CASSVLFRGPNTEAFF.

The V gene is TRBV7-8, the J gene TRBJ2-1; no reliable D call. This CDR3 spans 14 amino acids. CDR1 is SGHVS and CDR2 is FQNEAQ in the germline V gene. Trimming cost V 0 bases and J 7 bases, with 10 bases left between them. Written as DNA, the CDR3 is TGTGCCAGCAGCTTAGCGTTCCGCCGGAATGAGCAGTTCTTC. Its translation: CASSLAFRRNEQFF.

This rearrangement joins TRBV9 to TRBJ1-2; D possibly corresponds to TRBD1 (6 bases). From germline, CDR1 is SGDLS and CDR2 YYNGEE. CDR3 length: 17 residues. V was trimmed by 5 bases and J by 8 bases, leaving 28 bases between them. The CDR3 loop reads CASSHRTDRISIGGYTF. The DNA of the CDR3 is TGTGCCAGCAGTCATAGAACAGACAGGATTTCGATAGGGGGCTACACCTTC. The full variable domain, in which reference TRBV9 and TRBJ1-2 provide the parts outside the CDR3, is DSGVTQTPKHLITATGQRVTLRCSPRSGDLSVYWYQQSLDQGLQFLIQYYNGEERAKGNILERFSAQQFPDLHSELNLSSLELGDSALYFCASSHRTDRISIGGYTFGSGTRLTVV.

CDR3 amino acids: CASSYLAGVQETQYF. DNA for the CDR3: TGTGCCAGCAGTTACCTAGCGGGAGTCCAAGAGACCCAGTACTTC. The chain couples TRBV6-2 or TRBV6-3 to TRBJ2-5, with 10 bases lining up with TRBD2. The trim removed 2 bases at V and 1 base at J, leaving 1 base unmatched. From germline, CDR1 is MNHEY and CDR2 SVGEGT. CDR3 size: 15 residues.

This clone was detected once. J is TRBJ2-7 and V is TRBV19, with a tentative D call TRBD1 (5 bases). This CDR3 contains 12 residues. V dropped 4 bases and J dropped 1 base, with 5 bases sitting between them. CDR1 LNHDA and CDR2 SQIVND come from the germline V gene (reference sequence). CDR3 loop: CASSTGSYEQYF. CDR3 DNA: TGTGCCAGTAGTACAGGGTCCTACGAGCAGTACTTC. Full variable domain (remainder filled in from reference TRBV19 and TRBJ2-7): DGGITQSPKYLFRKEGQNVTLSCEQNLNHDAMYWYRQDPGQGLRLIYYSQIVNDFQKGDIAEGYSVSREKKESFPLTVTSAQKNPTAFYLCASSTGSYEQYFGPGTRLTVT.

V and J are TRBV9 and TRBJ1-2, with 8 bases aligning to TRBD1. This CDR3 comprises 15 residues. Per germline, CDR1 SGDLS and CDR2 YYNGEE. The V segment lost 0 bases and the J segment 6 bases; nucleotides outside the gene matches: 7. The CDR3 reads CASSVEGRGRDGYTF. The CDR3 coding sequence is TGTGCCAGCAGCGTAGAGGGCAGGGGGCGCGATGGCTACACCTTC.

The chain has TRBV5-4 and TRBJ2-2; D might be TRBD1 (5 bases). V lost 5 bases and J 4 bases, leaving 15 bases between the germline ends. In germline, CDR1 is SGHNT, CDR2 YYREEE (reference sequence). The CDR3 runs to 15 residues. CDR3 region: CASRSDRIGTGELFF. The CDR3 DNA is TGTGCCAGCAGATCTGACAGAATCGGCACCGGGGAGCTGTTTTTT.

The chain combines TRBV7-9 with TRBJ2-5; 14 positions match TRBD2. Germline CDR1 and CDR2: SEHNR and FQNEAQ (reference sequence). Losses at the gene ends were 5 bases for V and 5 bases for J; bases not matched to a gene: 7. The CDR3 runs to 16 residues. CDR3 amino acids: CASSLGTSGSRETQYF. CDR3 DNA sequence: TGTGCCAGCAGCCTCGGGACTAGCGGGAGTCGGGAGACCCAGTACTTC.

This clone was seen a handful of times. The chain joins TRBV28 to TRBJ1-1; D remains ambiguous. The CDR3 contains 14 residues. Germline V gene lookup returns CDR1 MDHEN and CDR2 SYDVKM. Trimming left V 5 bases short and J 4 bases short, with 14 bases between. In nucleotides, the CDR3 is TGTGCCAGCAGTCCCCATGAGGTGCCCACTGAAGCTTTCTTT. As protein: CASSPHEVPTEAFF.

The genes are TRBV3-1 (or the pseudogene TRBV3-2) and TRBJ1-2; a weak D match, TRBD1 (6 bases). This CDR3 is 14 amino acids long. Germline V gives CDR1 LGHDT, CDR2 YNNKEL (reference sequence). The germline V and J ends were trimmed by 2 bases and 3 bases, with 10 bases remaining between them. The CDR3 loop is CASSQYRDDYGYTF. The CDR3 DNA is TGTGCCAGCAGCCAATACAGGGATGACTATGGCTACACCTTC.

The rearrangement joins TRBV5-4 to TRBJ2-1; TRBD2 matches 10 bases. CDR3 length: 17 residues. V was clipped by 4 bases and J by 4 bases; unmatched bases: 11. Per germline, CDR1 SGHNT and CDR2 YYREEE (reference sequence). The chain's CDR3 is CASSVGASGRVYNEQFF. The DNA for the CDR3 is TGTGCCAGCAGCGTGGGCGCTAGCGGGAGAGTGTACAATGAGCAGTTCTTC.